The 32 T cell receptor beta chains below all came from one sample that was sequenced in a study of blood T cells in healthy people across ages. Combining a sample-barcoded 5' primer with a J-beta primer mix, a second PCR ran for roughly 6 to 12 cycles. TCRdb re-analysed the 5' RACE reads in MiXCR, keeping a single row per CDR3 protein. The sample contains hundreds of thousands of distinct CDR3 sequences, more than 55% of which appear only once. The sample comprised blood. The receptor source for this set is a man between 35 and 55 years old in good health.

V gene TRBV15 combines with J gene TRBJ2-3; possibly TRBD1 for D (6 bases). Between the trimmed V and J ends, which lost 5 bases and 1 base, there was a span of 10 bases. Germline V gene data show CDR1 as LNHNV and CDR2 as YYDKDF (reference sequence). This CDR3 comprises 14 residues. The DNA of the CDR3 is TGTGCCACCAGCTCTCGACAGGGCACAGATACGCAGTATTTT. Translation gives CATSSRQGTDTQYF. The whole variable domain, filled in from reference TRBV15 and TRBJ2-3, reads DAMVIQNPRYQVTQFGKPVTLSCSQTLNHNVMYWYQQKSSQAPKLLFHYYDKDFNNEADTPDNFQSRRPNTSFCFLDIRSPGLGDTAMYLCATSSRQGTDTQYFGPGTRLTVL.

A word on this clonotype: This may come from a read error, since a much larger clone is one base off. The chain's CDR3 is CASSRGTSGDYEQYF. The CDR3 DNA follows: TGTGCCAGCAGCCGTGGGACTAGCGGAGACTACGAGCAGTACTTC. This chain links TRBV28 with TRBJ2-5, with TRBD2 identical over 11 bases. Gene TRBJ2-7 matches the end of the DNA better, so the J call may be wrong. Germline V gene data show CDR1 as MDHEN and CDR2 as SYDVKM. The CDR3 covers 15 residues.

V is TRBV28 and J is TRBJ2-4; D not certain. Germline V lookup: CDR1 MDHEN, CDR2 SYDVKM. The CDR3 has 15 amino acids. The ends were cut back, 3 bases at V and 3 bases at J, with 12 bases in the middle. The CDR3 bases are TGTGCCAGCAGTTTCATTAGTTCTGGCAAAAACATTCAGTACTTC. This codes for CASSFISSGKNIQYF. Variable domain in full (rest from reference TRBV28 and TRBJ2-4): DVKVTQSSRYLVKRTGEKVFLECVQDMDHENMFWYRQDPGLGLRLIYFSYDVKMKEKGDIPEGYSVSREKKERFSLILESASTNQTSMYLCASSFISSGKNIQYFGAGTRLSVL.

The chain joins TRBV4-2 to TRBJ1-1; D might be TRBD1 (5 bases). The V end lost 1 base, the J end lost 0 bases, and 18 bases lay between the germline ends. The CDR3 has 18 residues. Germline V CDR1 and CDR2: LGHNA, YNFKEQ. CDR3: CASSQVGVSRIMNTEAFF. In DNA, the CDR3 is TGTGCCAGCAGCCAAGTGGGGGTGAGCAGGATAATGAACACTGAAGCTTTCTTT.

As concerns this clonotype: The junction departs from the called germline gene at one end, perhaps through a read error. V gene TRBV20-1 combines with J gene TRBJ2-3, with 7 bases fitting TRBD2. There are 13 residues in the CDR3. The V gene's germline CDR1 is DFQATT and CDR2 SNEGSKA (reference sequence). The CDR3 spells CSTSESGSYTQYF. For the CDR3, the DNA is TGCAGTACTAGCGAAAGCGGTAGTTATACGCAGTATTTT.

About this clonotype itself: Sequence at one end of the junction differs from germline and may be a read error. The chain is built from TRBV4-1 and TRBJ2-1, with D uncertain. Germline V gene data show CDR1 as MGHRA and CDR2 as YSYEKL. The CDR3 runs to 12 residues. DNA for the CDR3: TGCCCCAGCAGCCAAGGATCGAGAGAGCAGTTCTTC. Translation: CPSSQGSREQFF.

This clonotype was seen only once. This rearrangement joins TRBV7-8 to TRBJ2-4, with 9 bases matching TRBD2. The CDR3 has 17 amino acids. The germline gives CDR1 SGHVS, CDR2 FQNEAQ. With 5 bases clipped from V and 3 bases from J, the junction kept 11 bases outside the gene matches. The CDR3 region is CASSDRRGGLFKNIQYF. The CDR3 DNA reads as TGTGCCAGCAGCGACAGGCGGGGGGGCTTGTTCAAAAACATTCAGTACTTC.

The gene calls are TRBV7-9 and TRBJ2-3, with 8 bases matching TRBD1. CDR1 and CDR2 from the germline V gene are SEHNR and FQNEAQ (reference sequence). The CDR3 loop spans 14 amino acids. V lost 4 bases to trimming and J lost 2 bases; unmatched junction nucleotides: 2. The DNA for the CDR3 is TGTGCCAGCAGCTGGGGACAGGACACAGATACGCAGTATTTT. Its protein is CASSWGQDTDTQYF.

This clonotype was found many times. The chain uses TRBV28 and TRBJ2-7; 9 positions match TRBD1. CDR1 and CDR2 (germline): MDHEN, SYDVKM. The CDR3 totals 15 residues. J was trimmed by 2 bases and V by 3 bases; bases with no gene match: 5. As DNA, the CDR3 is TGTGCCAGCAGTTTCGGGACAGGGTTCACCTACGAGCAGTACTTC. As protein: CASSFGTGFTYEQYF.

This clonotype came up once. The chain is built from TRBV6-5 and TRBJ2-4, with 10 bases matching TRBD2. The J call may be incorrect, as the DNA end agrees better with TRBJ2-7. Germline CDR1 is MNHEY and CDR2 is SVGAGI. The CDR3 is 15 residues long. CDR3 sequence (DNA): TGTGCCAGCAGTTACGGGGCTAGCGGGGGCTACGAGCAGTACTTC. Amino acid sequence: CASSYGASGGYEQYF.

J is TRBJ1-2 and V is TRBV7-9; maybe TRBD1 (6 bases). This CDR3 spans 14 amino acids. Germline CDR1 is SEHNR and CDR2 is FQNEAQ (reference sequence). Trimming removed 5 bases at V and 6 bases at J, with 16 bases between. The CDR3 loop reads CASSPGQSVDGYTF. As DNA, the CDR3 is TGTGCCAGCAGCCCCGGACAGTCAGTCGATGGCTACACCTTC.

The gene calls are TRBV20-1 and TRBJ1-2; D is ambiguous. V was trimmed by 3 bases and J by 1 base, leaving 21 bases between them. Germline V gene sequence: CDR1 DFQATT, CDR2 SNEGSKA (reference sequence). This CDR3 region has 17 residues. The CDR3 coding sequence is TGCAGTGCTAGGAGGGAGTCAGGTGGAAGGGTTAACTATGGCTACACCTTC. Its translation: CSARRESGGRVNYGYTF.

This clonotype was counted only a few times. This chain uses TRBV6-2 or TRBV6-3 with TRBJ2-5, with 11 bases identical to TRBD1. Trimming at V came to 2 bases and at J to 5 bases, leaving 4 bases not matched to a gene. Germline V gene sequence: CDR1 MNHEY, CDR2 SVGEGT. The CDR3 runs 15 residues. The chain's CDR3 is CASSYGQGARETQYF. The CDR3 bases are TGTGCCAGCAGTTACGGACAGGGGGCCCGGGAGACCCAGTACTTC.

CDR3 sequence: CASSFPPGTSRGTDTQYF. CDR3 bases: TGTGCCAGCAGTTTCCCGCCGGGAACTAGCAGGGGCACAGATACGCAGTATTTT. The chain couples TRBV28 to TRBJ2-3; possibly TRBD2 for D (6 bases). Per germline, CDR1 MDHEN and CDR2 SYDVKM. V was pared by 3 bases and J by 1 base, with 20 bases between. The CDR3 is 18 amino acids.

This chain links TRBV12-3 or TRBV12-4 with TRBJ1-1, with 8 bases that match TRBD1. The CDR3 has 15 amino acids. Trimming at V came to 7 bases and at J to 7 bases, leaving 14 bases not matched to a gene. This CDR3 reads CASTFAQGGPGEAFF. The CDR3 DNA sequence: TGTGCCAGCACCTTCGCACAGGGGGGGCCCGGTGAAGCTTTCTTT.

The chain carries TRBV6-6 and TRBJ1-2; D remains ambiguous. V was clipped by 2 bases and J by 8 bases, with 12 bases between them. This CDR3 is 13 amino acids long. The germline CDR1 and CDR2 sequences are MNHNY and SVGAGI (reference sequence). The CDR3 loop is CASSYLTPEGYTF. The CDR3 DNA follows: TGTGCCAGCAGTTACCTCACACCTGAGGGCTACACCTTC.

The genes are TRBV11-2 and TRBJ1-4; the D gene is possibly TRBD1 (6 bases). The CDR3 spans 15 residues. In germline, CDR1 is SGHAT, CDR2 FQNNGV. With 2 bases removed from V and 8 bases from J, the gap between germline ends came to 15 bases. The CDR3 spells CASSLRSRGKEKLFF. CDR3 DNA: TGTGCCAGCAGCTTAAGATCCAGGGGCAAGGAAAAACTGTTTTTT.

This chain links TRBV5-1 with TRBJ2-7; tentative D call: TRBD2 (6 bases). The V end was cut by 0 bases, the J end by 3 bases, with 19 bases between. The CDR3 has 17 amino acids. CDR1 is SGHRS and CDR2 is YFSETQ in the germline V gene. CDR3 protein: CASSLGFGAGSVYEQYF. CDR3 nucleotides: TGCGCCAGCAGCTTGGGGTTCGGAGCGGGTAGTGTCTACGAGCAGTACTTC.

This clonotype was counted a few times. Here the CDR3 DNA reads TGCAGTGCTGGGTCCCCAGATACGCAGTATTTT. It yields the protein CSAGSPDTQYF. This rearrangement joins TRBV20-1 to TRBJ2-3, with D unresolved. V was shortened by 5 bases and J by 4 bases, with 7 bases between the two germline ends. This CDR3 spans 11 amino acids. Germline V CDR1 and CDR2: DFQATT, SNEGSKA (reference sequence).

This clonotype was detected a few times. The gene calls are TRBV25-1 and TRBJ2-7; perhaps TRBD1 as D (6 bases). Between the trimmed V and J ends, which lost 6 bases and 5 bases, there was a span of 17 bases. Germline-derived CDR1 and CDR2 are MGHDK and SYGVNS. The CDR3 totals 14 residues. Written as DNA, the CDR3 is TGTGCCAGCAGCGACAGAGGCAGGGGCGACGAGCAGTACTTC. It specifies CASSDRGRGDEQYF.

This clonotype was seen a few times. V gene TRBV7-2 combines with J gene TRBJ1-2, with D unresolved. The germline V and J ends were trimmed by 5 bases and 4 bases, with 8 bases remaining between them. Germline-derived CDR1 and CDR2 are SGHTA and FQGNSA. This CDR3 region has 12 residues. In DNA, the CDR3 is TGTGCCAGCAGCCCGACCTCCTATGGCTACACCTTC. Encoded protein: CASSPTSYGYTF. Full variable domain (outside the CDR3, taken from reference TRBV7-2 and TRBJ1-2): GAGVSQSPSNKVTEKGKDVELRCDPISGHTALYWYRQSLGQGLEFLIYFQGNSAPDKSGLPSDRFSAERTGGSVSTLTIQRTQQEDSAVYLCASSPTSYGYTFGSGTRLTVV.

This chain joins TRBV7-8 and TRBJ1-1, with 7 bases that match TRBD1. The V segment lost 5 bases and the J segment 1 base; nucleotides outside the gene matches: 10. The CDR3 is 16 amino acids. Per the germline V gene, CDR1 is SGHVS and CDR2 is FQNEAQ. The CDR3 DNA is TGTGCCAGCAGCCTACACCTGACAGGGAAGAACACTGAAGCTTTCTTT. This gives the protein CASSLHLTGKNTEAFF.

The rearrangement uses TRBV9 and TRBJ2-1, with 8 bases aligning to TRBD2. The V segment lost 6 bases and the J segment 8 bases; nucleotides outside the gene matches: 16. The CDR3 contains 16 residues. Germline CDR1 reads SGDLS; CDR2 reads YYNGEE. CDR3 protein: CASTKGWGGRSDEQFF. The DNA of the CDR3 is TGTGCCAGCACCAAGGGGTGGGGCGGGAGGTCTGATGAGCAGTTCTTC.

V and J are TRBV29-1 and TRBJ2-7, with 7 bases matching TRBD1. The germline V gene encodes CDR1 SQVTM and CDR2 ANQGSEA. After removal of 8 bases from V and 0 bases from J, the junction contained 10 bases not matched to a gene. The CDR3 loop spans 14 amino acids. The CDR3 sequence is CSSTGDTDSYEQYF. CDR3 sequence (DNA): TGCAGCTCTACAGGGGACACAGACTCCTACGAGCAGTACTTC.

The rearrangement links TRBV7-9 to TRBJ1-2; D may be TRBD1 (6 bases). The V end lost 7 bases, the J end lost 2 bases, and 14 bases lay between the germline ends. This CDR3 contains 14 residues. The V gene's germline CDR1 is SEHNR and CDR2 FQNEAQ (reference sequence). CDR3 coding DNA: TGTGCCAGCATAGCGACAGGAGTCAACTATGGCTACACCTTC. It specifies CASIATGVNYGYTF.

The J gene is TRBJ1-5, the V gene TRBV5-6, with D maybe TRBD1 (6 bases). The ends were cut back, 4 bases at V and 2 bases at J, with 16 bases in the middle. The CDR3 has 16 residues. Germline assignment: CDR1 SGHDT and CDR2 YYEEEE. CDR3 region: CASSRSDRLGNQPQHF. CDR3 DNA sequence: TGTGCCAGCAGCCGAAGTGACAGGTTGGGCAATCAGCCCCAGCATTTT. The complete variable domain, with remaining parts taken from reference TRBV5-6 and TRBJ1-5, reads DAGVTQSPTHLIKTRGQQVTLRCSPKSGHDTVSWYQQALGQGPQFIFQYYEEEERQRGNFPDRFSGHQFPNYSSELNVNALLLGDSALYLCASSRSDRLGNQPQHFGDGTRLSIL.

The chain is built from TRBV27 and TRBJ2-1; perhaps D is TRBD1 or TRBD2 (6 bases each). The length of the CDR3 is 15 residues. V was shortened by 7 bases and J by 9 bases, with 22 bases between the two germline ends. The germline CDR1 and CDR2 sequences are MNHEY and SMNVEV (reference sequence). CDR3 residues: CASKQGRPPGAEQFF. DNA for the CDR3: TGTGCCAGCAAGCAGGGGAGGCCCCCGGGAGCTGAGCAGTTCTTC.

This chain links TRBV27 with TRBJ2-4; D remains ambiguous. From germline, CDR1 is MNHEY and CDR2 SMNVEV (reference sequence). V gave up 3 bases and J gave up 9 bases, with 12 bases separating them. This CDR3 has 13 amino acids. The DNA for the CDR3 is TGTGCCAGCAGTTTCCAAGGGTCTGGCATTCAGTACTTC. Translating gives CASSFQGSGIQYF.

This sequence joins TRBV6-2 or TRBV6-3 and TRBJ2-7, with D possibly TRBD1 on 6 matching bases. Trimming shortened V by 8 bases and J by 0 bases, and 17 bases separated the two germline ends. This CDR3 is built from 15 residues. From germline, CDR1 is MNHEY and CDR2 SVGEGT. DNA of the CDR3: TGTGCCAGCGCAACCGACAGGCGAGCCTCCTACGAGCAGTACTTC. It is translated as CASATDRRASYEQYF.

This sequence joins TRBV6-5 and TRBJ2-1; 9 bases fit TRBD1. J gave up 1 base and V 6 bases, and 7 bases lay outside the gene matches. Per germline, CDR1 MNHEY and CDR2 SVGAGI. The CDR3 is made up of 16 amino acids. The CDR3 loop is CASRLTGGRSYNEQFF. As DNA, the CDR3 is TGTGCCAGCAGACTGACAGGGGGGAGATCCTACAATGAGCAGTTCTTC.

The chain uses TRBV2 and TRBJ2-1; the match to TRBD2 covers 7 bases. The J call is in doubt because the DNA end fits TRBJ2-7 better. The CDR3 covers 18 residues. Germline V CDR1 and CDR2: SNHLY, FYNNEI. CDR3 DNA sequence: TGTGCCAGCAGTCAGAGGGGACTACCCCTCTCAAGTGACAATGAGCAGTACTTC. Translating gives CASSQRGLPLSSDNEQYF.

This clonotype was seen ten or more times. The chain uses TRBV7-2 and TRBJ2-7, with D unclear. Germline-derived CDR1 and CDR2 are SGHTA and FQGNSA. The CDR3 covers 13 residues. Trimming took 1 base from V and 4 from J, leaving 8 bases between them. The CDR3 reads CASSLGLGYEQYF. The CDR3 DNA reads TGTGCCAGCAGCTTAGGACTCGGGTACGAGCAGTACTTC.